This TCR beta chain was observed in a study of cytomegalovirus exposure and HLA in healthy donors. Study overall: Researchers previously reported finding 90 million to 120 million unique TCR beta sequences from around 200 million T cells.

PCR employed 60 Vbeta and 13 Jbeta primers. TCRdb's table, derived via immunoSEQ multiplex PCR, lists solely in-frame clones and lacks some. The sample has tens of thousands of clones, roughly nine tenths seen once. The CDR3 has 14 amino acids. V was clipped by 3 bases and J by 2 bases; unmatched bases: 3. Germline V gene sequence: CDR1 KGHSH, CDR2 LQKENI. Study observations and caveats: A later analysis, which compared TCR beta chains of equal frequency, found the HLA-associated ones more clonally expanded. Later on, analysis showed that most CMV-associated TCR beta chains appeared to be HLA-restricted. An analysis that was carried out later associated fewer than 20,000 TCR beta sequences with HLA alleles at 0.05 false discovery rate.

In the case of this clone: Its specificity is unknown.

This receptor was taken from a man aged 25 to 40 in good health and CMV-seropositive. This chain joins TRBV18 and TRBJ2-7, with 8 nucleotides matching TRBD1. Sample: PBMCs. The CDR3 protein is CASSPGTGPYEQYF. CDR3 sequence (DNA): TGTGCCAGCTCACCGGGGACAGGACCCTACGAGCAGTACTTC.